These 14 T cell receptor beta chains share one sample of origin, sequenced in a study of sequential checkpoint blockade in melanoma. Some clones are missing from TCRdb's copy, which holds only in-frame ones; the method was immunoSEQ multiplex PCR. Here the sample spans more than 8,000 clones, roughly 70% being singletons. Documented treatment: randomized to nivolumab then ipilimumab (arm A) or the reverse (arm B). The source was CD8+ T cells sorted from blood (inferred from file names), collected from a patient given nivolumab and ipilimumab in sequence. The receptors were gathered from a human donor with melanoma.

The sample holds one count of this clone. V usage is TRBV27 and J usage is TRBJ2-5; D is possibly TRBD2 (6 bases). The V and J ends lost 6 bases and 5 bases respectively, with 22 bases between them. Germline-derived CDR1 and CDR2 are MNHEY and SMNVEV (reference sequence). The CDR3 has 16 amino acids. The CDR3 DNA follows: TGTGCCAGCAGGCAGGGTGGGGGACTGCTATTGGAGACCCAGTACTTC. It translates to CASRQGGGLLLETQYF.

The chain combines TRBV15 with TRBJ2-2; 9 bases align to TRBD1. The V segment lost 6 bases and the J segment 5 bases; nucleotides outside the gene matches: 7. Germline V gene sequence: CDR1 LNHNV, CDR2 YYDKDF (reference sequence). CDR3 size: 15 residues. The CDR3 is CATRHRDRETGELFF. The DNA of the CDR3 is TGTGCCACCAGACACCGGGACAGGGAAACCGGGGAGCTGTTTTTT.

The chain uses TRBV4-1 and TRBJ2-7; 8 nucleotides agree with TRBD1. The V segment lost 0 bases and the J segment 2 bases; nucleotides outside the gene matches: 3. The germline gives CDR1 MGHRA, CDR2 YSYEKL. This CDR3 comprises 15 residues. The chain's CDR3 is CASSQERTGTYEQYF. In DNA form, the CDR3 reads TGCGCCAGCAGCCAAGAAAGGACAGGGACCTACGAGCAGTACTTC.

The CDR3 protein is CASSPKTGSDSPLHF. CDR3 DNA: TGCGCCAGCAGCCCGAAGACAGGGTCGGATTCACCCCTCCACTTT. This chain links TRBV4-3 with TRBJ1-6; 7 bases are a match to TRBD1. V shed 4 bases and J 8 bases; nucleotides not matched to a gene: 8. Germline lookup yields CDR1 LGHNA and CDR2 YSLEER. The CDR3 has 15 residues.

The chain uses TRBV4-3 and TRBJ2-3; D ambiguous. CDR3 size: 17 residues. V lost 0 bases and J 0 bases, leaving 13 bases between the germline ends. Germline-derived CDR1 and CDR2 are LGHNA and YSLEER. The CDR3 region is CASSQDPPPRSTDTQYF. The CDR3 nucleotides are TGCGCCAGCAGCCAAGATCCCCCGCCTCGGAGCACAGATACGCAGTATTTT.

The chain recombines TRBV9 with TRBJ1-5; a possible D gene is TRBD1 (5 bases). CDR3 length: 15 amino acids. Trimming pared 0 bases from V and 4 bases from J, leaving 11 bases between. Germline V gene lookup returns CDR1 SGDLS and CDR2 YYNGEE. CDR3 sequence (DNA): TGTGCCAGCAGCGTAGTCATGACAGCAAATCAGCCCCAGCATTTT. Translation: CASSVVMTANQPQHF.

CDR3 region: CASSDETGMNTEAFF. CDR3 sequence (DNA): TGTGCCAGCAGCGACGAGACAGGGATGAACACTGAAGCTTTCTTT. V gene TRBV9 combines with J gene TRBJ1-1; 7 bases line up with TRBD1. This CDR3 is built from 15 residues. Germline values: CDR1 SGDLS, CDR2 YYNGEE. V dropped 3 bases and J dropped 0; count of bases not matched to a gene: 5.

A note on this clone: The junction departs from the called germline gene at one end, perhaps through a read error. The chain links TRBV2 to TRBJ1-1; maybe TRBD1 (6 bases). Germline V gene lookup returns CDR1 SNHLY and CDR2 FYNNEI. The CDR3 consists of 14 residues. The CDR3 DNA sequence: TGTGCCAGCAGTGAGTGGGAGGGGGGTCAGGAGTTTATCTTT. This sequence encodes CASSEWEGGQEFIF.

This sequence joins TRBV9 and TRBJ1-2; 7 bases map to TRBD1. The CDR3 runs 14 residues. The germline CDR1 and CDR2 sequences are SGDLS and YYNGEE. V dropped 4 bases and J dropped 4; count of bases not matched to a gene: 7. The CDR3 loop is CASSSRDSLYGYTF. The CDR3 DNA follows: TGTGCCAGCAGCTCTCGGGACAGCCTCTATGGCTACACCTTC.

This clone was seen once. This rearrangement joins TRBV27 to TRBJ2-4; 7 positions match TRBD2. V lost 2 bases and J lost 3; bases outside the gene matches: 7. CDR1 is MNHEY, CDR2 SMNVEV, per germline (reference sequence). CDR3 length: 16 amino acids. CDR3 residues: CASSLQGGWGKNIQYF. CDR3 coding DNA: TGTGCCAGCAGTTTACAGGGAGGGTGGGGCAAAAACATTCAGTACTTC.

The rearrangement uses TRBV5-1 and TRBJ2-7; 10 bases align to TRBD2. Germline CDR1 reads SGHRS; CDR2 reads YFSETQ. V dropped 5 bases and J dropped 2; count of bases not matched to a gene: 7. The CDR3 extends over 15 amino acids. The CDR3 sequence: CASSFSGRSPYEQYF. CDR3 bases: TGCGCCAGCAGTTTTAGCGGGAGGTCCCCCTACGAGCAGTACTTC.

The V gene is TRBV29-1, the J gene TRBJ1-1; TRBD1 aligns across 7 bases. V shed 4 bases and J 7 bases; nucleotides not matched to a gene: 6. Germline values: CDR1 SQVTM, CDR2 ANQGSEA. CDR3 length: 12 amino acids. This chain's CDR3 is CSVVDRVVEAFF. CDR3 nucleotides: TGCAGCGTTGTAGACAGGGTTGTTGAAGCTTTCTTT.

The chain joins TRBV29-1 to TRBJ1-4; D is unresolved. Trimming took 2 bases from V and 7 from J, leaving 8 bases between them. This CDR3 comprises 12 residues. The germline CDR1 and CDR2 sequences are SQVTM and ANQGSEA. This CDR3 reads CSVEWPGEKLFF. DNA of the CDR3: TGCAGCGTTGAATGGCCGGGTGAAAAACTGTTTTTT.

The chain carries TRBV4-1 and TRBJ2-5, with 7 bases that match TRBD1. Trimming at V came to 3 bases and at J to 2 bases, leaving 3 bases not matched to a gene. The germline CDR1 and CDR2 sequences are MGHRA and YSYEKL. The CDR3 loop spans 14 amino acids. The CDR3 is CASSHPGQQETQYF. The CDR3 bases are TGCGCCAGCAGCCACCCGGGACAGCAAGAGACCCAGTACTTC.